The 24 T cell receptor beta chains presented below share a single source sample, sequenced in a study of human T cells and chemical hapten exposure. Noted time point: pre-sensitization, week 0. Treatment denoted: therapeutic diphenylcyclopropenone sensitization with weekly scalp DPC. Each CDR3 protein gets one entry after TCRdb re-called the RACE reads with MiXCR. Among 300,000 to 450,000 distinct CDR3 sequences listed, about 5.1% were seen once. The sample here was whole blood, taken in connection with sensitization to the hapten diphenylcyclopropenone (DPC). The receptors originated from a woman in her 50s with alopecia areata. Some clones in this sample may be carry-over from other donors' samples.

This clonotype has a count of ten or more. This chain connects TRBV27 to TRBJ1-5; 9 bases line up with TRBD1. The CDR3 length is 16 residues. Per germline, CDR1 MNHEY and CDR2 SMNVEV (reference sequence). The V gene end was trimmed by 4 bases and the J gene end by 3 bases; junction bases not matched to a gene: 7. CDR3 DNA sequence: TGTGCCAGCAGTTGGACAGGGGAGATCCCCAATCAGCCCCAGCATTTT. It encodes CASSWTGEIPNQPQHF.

The chain links TRBV20-1 to TRBJ2-7, with TRBD1 matching 9 bases. In germline, CDR1 is DFQATT, CDR2 SNEGSKA (reference sequence). V lost 4 bases and J lost 7; bases outside the gene matches: 11. This CDR3 has 14 residues. The CDR3 DNA follows: TGCAGTGCTATTTCGGGACAGGGAGAATGGGAGCAGTACTTC. It yields the protein CSAISGQGEWEQYF.

This clonotype showed up many times. The rearrangement links TRBV5-1 to TRBJ1-6; 7 nucleotides agree with TRBD1. V was clipped by 0 bases and J by 8 bases; unmatched bases: 8. The germline CDR1 and CDR2 sequences are SGHRS and YFSETQ. There are 16 residues in the CDR3. CDR3 DNA sequence: TGCGCCAGCAGCTTGGAAGGGGGCTCGTCTCATTCACCCCTCCACTTT. It specifies CASSLEGGSSHSPLHF.

This clonotype was observed at least ten times. The chain is built from TRBV7-2 and TRBJ1-1; TRBD1 might be the D (5 bases). Trimming removed 4 bases from V and 5 bases from J, with 14 bases in between. Germline V gives CDR1 SGHTA, CDR2 FQGNSA. The CDR3 runs to 14 residues. In nucleotides, the CDR3 is TGTGCCAGCAGCTGGGGGGTCGGGGCGACTGAAGCTTTCTTT. It encodes CASSWGVGATEAFF.

This clonotype came up many times. The rearrangement joins TRBV29-1 to TRBJ2-3; 9 nucleotides line up with TRBD1. CDR1 and CDR2 (germline): SQVTM, ANQGSEA. The CDR3 covers 15 residues. V shed 7 bases, J shed 5 bases, and the junction held 13 bases outside the gene matches. The CDR3 loop is CSARIPGQGLDTQYF. DNA for the CDR3: TGCAGCGCTCGAATCCCGGGACAGGGTTTAGATACGCAGTATTTT.

This chain links TRBV5-5 with TRBJ2-1; D gene ambiguous. Germline CDR1 is SGHKS and CDR2 is YYEKEE (reference sequence). The V gene lost 4 bases and the J gene lost 6 bases, with 14 bases spanning the gap. There are 14 residues in the CDR3. The CDR3 region is CASSLVGSTNEQFF. The CDR3 DNA is TGTGCCAGCAGCCTTGTCGGCAGCACCAATGAGCAGTTCTTC.

This clonotype was observed at least ten times. This rearrangement joins TRBV20-1 to TRBJ2-7; 9 bases match TRBD2. The CDR3 runs to 15 residues. V lost 3 bases to trimming and J lost 3 bases; unmatched junction nucleotides: 9. Germline V lookup: CDR1 DFQATT, CDR2 SNEGSKA (reference sequence). The CDR3 DNA reads as TGCAGTGCTAGTCATTTAGCGGGAGCAGGCTACGAGCAGTACTTC. Its translation: CSASHLAGAGYEQYF.

Many counts were recorded for this clonotype. The chain employs TRBV27 and TRBJ2-7; D is perhaps TRBD2 (5 bases). The CDR3 has 15 residues. Germline V gene lookup returns CDR1 MNHEY and CDR2 SMNVEV (reference sequence). Between the trimmed V and J ends, which lost 4 bases and 0 bases, there was a span of 13 bases. CDR3 region: CASSYRAASSYEQYF. DNA of the CDR3: TGTGCCAGCAGTTATAGAGCGGCGAGCTCCTACGAGCAGTACTTC.

V is TRBV12-3 or TRBV12-4 and J is TRBJ1-3; no clear D. The CDR3 extends over 15 amino acids. Trimming cost V 1 base and J 0 bases, with 7 bases left between them. DNA of the CDR3: TGTGCCAGCAGTTTAGGACAAAACTCTGGAAACACCATATATTTT. Translated: CASSLGQNSGNTIYF.

This clonotype appeared a few times. A much larger clone differs from this one at a single base, so this may be a read error. The chain uses TRBV3-1 and TRBJ2-3, with 9 bases lining up with TRBD1. The germline V gene has CDR1 LGHDT and CDR2 YNNKEL (reference sequence). This CDR3 is built from 17 residues. CDR3 bases: TGTGCCAGCGGCCACAAGACCGGGACAGGGTTTTCGAATACGCAGTATTTT. Residues: CASGHKTGTGFSNTQYF.

This clonotype was seen repeatedly, ten times or more. This sequence joins TRBV7-2 and TRBJ1-4; 9 bases fit TRBD1. Germline lookup yields CDR1 SGHTA and CDR2 FQGNSA. Trimming took 5 bases from V and 8 from J; bases not matched to a gene: 6. This CDR3 contains 14 residues. For the CDR3, the DNA is TGTGCCAGCAGCCGGACAGGGGAAGGAGAAAAACTGTTTTTT. Residues: CASSRTGEGEKLFF.

This clonotype was recorded many times. The rearrangement links TRBV9 to TRBJ1-1; TRBD1 is a possible D gene (6 bases). Trimming removed 2 bases at V and 1 base at J, with 9 bases between. CDR1 SGDLS and CDR2 YYNGEE come from the germline V gene. The CDR3 totals 14 residues. CDR3 nucleotides: TGTGCCAGCAGCGTTGCGACAGGGAACACTGAAGCTTTCTTT. Translating gives CASSVATGNTEAFF. The full variable domain, its missing parts supplied by reference TRBV9 and TRBJ1-1, is DSGVTQTPKHLITATGQRVTLRCSPRSGDLSVYWYQQSLDQGLQFLIQYYNGEERAKGNILERFSAQQFPDLHSELNLSSLELGDSALYFCASSVATGNTEAFFGQGTRLTVV.

In its sample, this clonotype was seen many times. This chain joins TRBV7-6 and TRBJ2-3, with D perhaps TRBD1 or TRBD2 (7 bases each). CDR3 size: 17 residues. V lost 11 bases to trimming and J lost 0 bases, with 24 bases between them. Germline CDR1 and CDR2: SGHVS and FNYEAQ. CDR3 DNA: TGTGCCGTTAGGGGAGTCGGAGCGGGACAGAGCACAGATACGCAGTATTTT. Its translation: CAVRGVGAGQSTDTQYF. Full variable domain (remainder filled in from reference TRBV7-6 and TRBJ2-3): GAGVSQSPRYKVTKRGQDVALRCDPISGHVSLYWYRQALGQGPEFLTYFNYEAQQDKSGLPNDRFSAERPEGSISTLTIQRTEQRDSAMYRCAVRGVGAGQSTDTQYFGPGTRLTVL.

V and J are TRBV28 and TRBJ2-3; either TRBD1 or TRBD2 may fit D (5 bases each). V was pared by 5 bases and J by 4 bases, with 19 bases between. In germline, CDR1 is MDHEN, CDR2 SYDVKM. This CDR3 comprises 16 residues. CDR3 bases: TGTGCCAGCAGTCACCACGGGACGGCGGGCGCAGATACGCAGTATTTT. Translated, it gives CASSHHGTAGADTQYF. Full variable domain (rest looked up from reference TRBV28 and TRBJ2-3): DVKVTQSSRYLVKRTGEKVFLECVQDMDHENMFWYRQDPGLGLRLIYFSYDVKMKEKGDIPEGYSVSREKKERFSLILESASTNQTSMYLCASSHHGTAGADTQYFGPGTRLTVL.

The chain joins TRBV10-3 to TRBJ1-4, with a weak D call TRBD1 (5 bases). CDR1 is ENHRY and CDR2 is SYGVKD in the germline V gene. The CDR3 is made up of 13 amino acids. The germline V and J ends were trimmed by 6 bases and 11 bases, with 16 bases remaining between them. As DNA, the CDR3 is TGTGCCATCAGCGACGGGTCCTGGGGGAAACTGTTTTTT. Amino acids: CAISDGSWGKLFF.

The V call is TRBV2, the J call TRBJ1-4; 8 bases match TRBD1. J gave up 0 bases and V 7 bases, and 16 bases lay outside the gene matches. CDR3 length: 19 residues. Per germline, CDR1 SNHLY and CDR2 FYNNEI. The CDR3 protein is CASTERRTGRIATNEKLFF. The CDR3 DNA is TGTGCCAGCACCGAAAGAAGGACAGGGAGGATTGCAACTAATGAAAAACTGTTTTTT.

This clonotype was observed many times. The gene calls are TRBV7-9 and TRBJ1-1; D might be TRBD1 (5 bases). Germline loops: CDR1 SEHNR, CDR2 FQNEAQ (reference sequence). The CDR3 is 15 amino acids. V gave up 1 base and J gave up 4 bases, with 13 bases separating them. The CDR3 reads CASSLVGQGSTEAFF. Here the CDR3 DNA reads TGTGCCAGCAGCTTAGTTGGCCAGGGAAGCACTGAAGCTTTCTTT.

This clonotype was seen at least ten times. The chain couples TRBV12-3 or TRBV12-4 to TRBJ2-1; TRBD1 matches at 8 bases. With V trimmed by 3 bases and J by 10 bases, 11 bases remained unmatched. The CDR3 consists of 15 residues. CDR3 in amino acids: CASSLHLQGTGEQFF. For the CDR3, the DNA is TGTGCCAGCAGTTTGCATCTCCAGGGGACAGGCGAGCAGTTCTTC.

This clonotype appeared a few times. This chain links TRBV6-2 or TRBV6-3 with TRBJ1-1; D gene ambiguous. The CDR3 totals 14 residues. V was trimmed by 0 bases and J by 4 bases, leaving 9 bases between them. Germline CDR1 MNHEY, CDR2 SVGEGT. CDR3 in amino acids: CASSYSPTLTEAFF. CDR3 in DNA: TGTGCCAGCAGTTACTCCCCGACTCTCACTGAAGCTTTCTTT.

Only a few counts were recorded for this clonotype. This chain joins TRBV29-1 and TRBJ2-1; no firm D call. This CDR3 spans 10 amino acids. With 1 base removed from V and 12 bases from J, the gap between germline ends came to 7 bases. The germline gives CDR1 SQVTM, CDR2 ANQGSEA. CDR3 protein: CSVEVGMQFF. The CDR3 bases are TGCAGCGTTGAAGTAGGCATGCAGTTCTTC.

This clonotype has more than one count but fewer than ten. The chain links TRBV6-2 or TRBV6-3 to TRBJ2-7; 7 bases line up with TRBD1. The CDR3 loop spans 15 amino acids. The ends lost 8 bases at V and 0 bases at J; junction bases unmatched: 10. Germline loops: CDR1 MNHEY, CDR2 SVGEGT. CDR3: CASSAGQVRSYEQYF. The CDR3 nucleotides are TGTGCCAGCTCGGCAGGACAGGTCCGCTCCTACGAGCAGTACTTC.

This clonotype has a count of ten or more. The V call is TRBV3-1, the J call TRBJ1-2, with 7 positions matching TRBD1. This CDR3 has 14 amino acids. The V gene's germline CDR1 is LGHDT and CDR2 YNNKEL (reference sequence). Losses at the gene ends were 1 base for V and 6 bases for J; bases not matched to a gene: 5. As DNA, the CDR3 is TGTGCCAGCAGCCAAGCGGACAGGTACAATGGCTACACCTTC. This encodes CASSQADRYNGYTF.

V gene TRBV6-2 or TRBV6-3 combines with J gene TRBJ2-5; 10 nucleotides agree with TRBD1. The CDR3 extends over 15 amino acids. Germline V gives CDR1 MNHEY, CDR2 SVGEGT. V shed 7 bases and J 5 bases; nucleotides not matched to a gene: 10. CDR3 loop: CASKDEGQGMETQYF. The CDR3 DNA reads TGTGCCAGCAAGGACGAGGGACAGGGGATGGAGACCCAGTACTTC.

A few counts support this clonotype. The chain has TRBV14 and TRBJ2-1; perhaps TRBD1 as D (5 bases). V was shortened by 1 base and J by 4 bases, with 14 bases between the two germline ends. CDR1 and CDR2 (germline): SGHDN, FVKESK. The CDR3 spans 16 residues. The CDR3 protein is CASSQVTGPRYNEQFF. DNA of the CDR3: TGTGCCAGCAGCCAAGTTACAGGCCCGAGGTACAATGAGCAGTTCTTC.